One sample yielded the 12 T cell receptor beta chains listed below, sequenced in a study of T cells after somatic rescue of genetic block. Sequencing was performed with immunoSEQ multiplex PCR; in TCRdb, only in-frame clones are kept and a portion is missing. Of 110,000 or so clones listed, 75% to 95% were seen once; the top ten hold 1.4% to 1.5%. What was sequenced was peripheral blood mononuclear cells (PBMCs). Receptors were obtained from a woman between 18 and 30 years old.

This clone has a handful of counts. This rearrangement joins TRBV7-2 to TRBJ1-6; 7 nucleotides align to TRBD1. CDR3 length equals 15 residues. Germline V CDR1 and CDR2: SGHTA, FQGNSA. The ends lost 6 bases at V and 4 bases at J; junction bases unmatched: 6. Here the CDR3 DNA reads TGTGCCAGCAGTCCCGGGACAGCTTATAATTCACCCCTCCACTTT. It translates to CASSPGTAYNSPLHF.

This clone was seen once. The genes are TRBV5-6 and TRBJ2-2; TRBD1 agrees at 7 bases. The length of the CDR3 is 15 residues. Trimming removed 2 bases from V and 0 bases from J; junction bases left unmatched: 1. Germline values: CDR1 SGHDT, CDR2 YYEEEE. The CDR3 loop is CASSFGTANTGELFF. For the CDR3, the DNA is TGTGCCAGCAGCTTCGGGACAGCGAACACCGGGGAGCTGTTTTTT.

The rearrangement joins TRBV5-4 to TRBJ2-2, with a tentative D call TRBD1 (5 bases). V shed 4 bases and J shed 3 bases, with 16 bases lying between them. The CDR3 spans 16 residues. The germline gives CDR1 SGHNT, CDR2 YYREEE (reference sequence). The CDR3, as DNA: TGTGCCAGCAGCAATACCTACAGGAGTTACACCGGGGAGCTGTTTTTT. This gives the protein CASSNTYRSYTGELFF.

CDR3: CASSLPGSRTEAFF. CDR3 nucleotides: TGCGCCAGCAGCCTTCCGGGGAGCCGGACTGAAGCTTTCTTT. The chain uses TRBV10-2 and TRBJ1-1; no definite D call. V lost 6 bases and J 5 bases, leaving 16 bases between the germline ends. CDR3 length: 14 amino acids. Germline assignment: CDR1 WSHSY and CDR2 SAAADI.

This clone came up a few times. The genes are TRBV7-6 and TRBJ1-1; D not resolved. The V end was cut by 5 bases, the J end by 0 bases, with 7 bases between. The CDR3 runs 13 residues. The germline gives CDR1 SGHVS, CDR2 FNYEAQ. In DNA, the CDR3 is TGTGCCAGCAGCGCGCTCATGAACACTGAAGCTTTCTTT. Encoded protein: CASSALMNTEAFF.

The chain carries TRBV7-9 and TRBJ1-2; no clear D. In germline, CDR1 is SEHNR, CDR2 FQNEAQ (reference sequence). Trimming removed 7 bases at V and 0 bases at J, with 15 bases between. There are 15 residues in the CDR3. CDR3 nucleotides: TGTGCCAGCATCCGATTAGACGGGGCTAACTATGGCTACACCTTC. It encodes CASIRLDGANYGYTF.

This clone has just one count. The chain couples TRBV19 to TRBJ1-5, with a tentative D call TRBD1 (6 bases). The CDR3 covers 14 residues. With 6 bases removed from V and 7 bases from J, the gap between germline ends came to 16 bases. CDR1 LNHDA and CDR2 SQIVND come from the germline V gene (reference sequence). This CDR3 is CASSPQGRGQPQHF. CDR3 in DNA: TGTGCCAGTAGCCCACAGGGCCGGGGGCAGCCCCAGCATTTT.

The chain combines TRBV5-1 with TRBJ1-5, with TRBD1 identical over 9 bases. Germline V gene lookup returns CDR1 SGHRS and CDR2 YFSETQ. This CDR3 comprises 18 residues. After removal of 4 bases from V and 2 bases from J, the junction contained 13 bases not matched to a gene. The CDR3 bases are TGCGCCAGCAGCCCCGTCCCGGGACAGGGTTTCGGCAATCAGCCCCAGCATTTT. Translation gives CASSPVPGQGFGNQPQHF. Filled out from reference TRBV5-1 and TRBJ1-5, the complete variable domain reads KAGVTQTPRYLIKTRGQQVTLSCSPISGHRSVSWYQQTPGQGLQFLFEYFSETQRNKGNFPGRFSGRQFSNSRSEMNVSTLELGDSALYLCASSPVPGQGFGNQPQHFGDGTRLSIL.

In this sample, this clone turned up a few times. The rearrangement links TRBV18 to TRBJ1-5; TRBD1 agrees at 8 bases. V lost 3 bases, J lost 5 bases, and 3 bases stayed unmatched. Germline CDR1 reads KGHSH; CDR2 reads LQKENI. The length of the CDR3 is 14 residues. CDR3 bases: TGTGCCAGCTCACCGGACAGGGAATATCAGCCCCAGCATTTT. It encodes CASSPDREYQPQHF.

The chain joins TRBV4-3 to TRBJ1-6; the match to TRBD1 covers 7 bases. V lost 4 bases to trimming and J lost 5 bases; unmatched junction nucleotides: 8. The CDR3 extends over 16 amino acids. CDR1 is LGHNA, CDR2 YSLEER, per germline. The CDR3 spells CASSPEPGQNNSPLHF. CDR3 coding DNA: TGCGCCAGCAGCCCGGAACCGGGACAGAATAATTCACCCCTCCACTTT.

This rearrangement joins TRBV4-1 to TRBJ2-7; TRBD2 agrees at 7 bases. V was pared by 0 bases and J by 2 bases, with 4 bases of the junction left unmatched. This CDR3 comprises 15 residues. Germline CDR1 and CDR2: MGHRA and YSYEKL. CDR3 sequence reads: CASSQDGGGTYEQYF. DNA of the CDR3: TGCGCCAGCAGCCAAGATGGGGGGGGAACCTACGAGCAGTACTTC.

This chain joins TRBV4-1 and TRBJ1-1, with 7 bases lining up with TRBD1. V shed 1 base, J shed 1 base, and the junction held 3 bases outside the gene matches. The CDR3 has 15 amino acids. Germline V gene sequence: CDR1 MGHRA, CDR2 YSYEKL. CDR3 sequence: CASSQGGTANTEAFF. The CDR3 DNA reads TGCGCCAGCAGCCAAGGGGGGACAGCGAACACTGAAGCTTTCTTT.